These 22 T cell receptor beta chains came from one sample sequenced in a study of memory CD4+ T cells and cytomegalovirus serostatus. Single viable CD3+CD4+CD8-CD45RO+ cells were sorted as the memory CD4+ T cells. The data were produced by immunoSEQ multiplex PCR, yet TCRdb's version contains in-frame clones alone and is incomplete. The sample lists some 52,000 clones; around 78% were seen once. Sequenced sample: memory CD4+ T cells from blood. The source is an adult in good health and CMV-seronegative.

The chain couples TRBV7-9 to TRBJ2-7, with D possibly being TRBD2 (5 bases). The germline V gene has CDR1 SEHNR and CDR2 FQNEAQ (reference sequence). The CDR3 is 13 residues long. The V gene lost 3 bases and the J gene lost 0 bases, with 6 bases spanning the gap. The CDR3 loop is CASSFRGSYEQYF. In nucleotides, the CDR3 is TGTGCCAGCAGCTTCCGGGGCTCCTACGAGCAGTACTTC.

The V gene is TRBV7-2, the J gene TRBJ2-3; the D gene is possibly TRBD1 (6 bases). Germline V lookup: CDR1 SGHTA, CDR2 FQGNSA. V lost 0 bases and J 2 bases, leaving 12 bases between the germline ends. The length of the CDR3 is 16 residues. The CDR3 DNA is TGTGCCAGCAGCTTAGCCCCCGGACAGCACACAGATACGCAGTATTTT. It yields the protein CASSLAPGQHTDTQYF.

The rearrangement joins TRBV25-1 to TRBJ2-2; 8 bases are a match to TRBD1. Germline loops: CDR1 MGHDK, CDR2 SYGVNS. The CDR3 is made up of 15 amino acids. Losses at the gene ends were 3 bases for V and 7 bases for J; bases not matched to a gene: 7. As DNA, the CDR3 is TGTGCCAGCAGTGAGCAGGGGGCGCGGATCGGGGAGCTGTTTTTT. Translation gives CASSEQGARIGELFF.

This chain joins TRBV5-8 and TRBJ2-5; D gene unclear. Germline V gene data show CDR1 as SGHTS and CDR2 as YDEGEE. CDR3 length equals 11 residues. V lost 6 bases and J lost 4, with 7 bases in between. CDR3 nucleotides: TGTGCCAGCAATTTAGTAGAGACCCAGTACTTC. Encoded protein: CASNLVETQYF.

The CDR3 nucleotides are TGTGCCAGCAGTGGAGCGGACCCAGTGGATACGCAGTATTTT. The encoded protein is CASSGADPVDTQYF. V usage is TRBV2 and J usage is TRBJ2-3; possibly TRBD2 for D (5 bases). Trimming removed 4 bases at V and 6 bases at J, with 14 bases between. This CDR3 region has 14 residues. Germline loops: CDR1 SNHLY, CDR2 FYNNEI.

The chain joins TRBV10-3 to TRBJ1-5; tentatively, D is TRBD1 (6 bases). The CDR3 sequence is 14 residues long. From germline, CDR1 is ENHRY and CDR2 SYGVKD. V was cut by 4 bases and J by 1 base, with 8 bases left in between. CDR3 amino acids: CAISGQESNQPQHF. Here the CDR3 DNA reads TGTGCCATCAGTGGACAGGAGAGCAATCAGCCCCAGCATTTT.

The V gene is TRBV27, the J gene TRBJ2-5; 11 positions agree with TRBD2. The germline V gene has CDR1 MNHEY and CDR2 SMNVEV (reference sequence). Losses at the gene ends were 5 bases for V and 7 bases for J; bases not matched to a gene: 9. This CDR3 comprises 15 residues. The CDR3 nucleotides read TGTGCCAGCAGTCCACCGACTAGCGGGGTTCTGACCCAGTACTTC. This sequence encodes CASSPPTSGVLTQYF.

For the CDR3, the DNA is TGTGCCAGCAGCTGGGGAGCGGGTGTTAAGACCTTC. This codes for CASSWGAGVKTF. V is TRBV5-8 and J is TRBJ1-2, with D unclear. Trimming left V 3 bases short and J 14 bases short, with 17 bases between. Germline V gene lookup returns CDR1 SGHTS and CDR2 YDEGEE. The CDR3 has 12 residues.

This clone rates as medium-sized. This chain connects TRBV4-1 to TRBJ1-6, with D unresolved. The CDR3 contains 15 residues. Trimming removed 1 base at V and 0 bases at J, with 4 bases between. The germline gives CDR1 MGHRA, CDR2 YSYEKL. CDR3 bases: TGCGCCAGCAGCCAAGGGGGCTCCTATAATTCACCCCTCCACTTT. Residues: CASSQGGSYNSPLHF.

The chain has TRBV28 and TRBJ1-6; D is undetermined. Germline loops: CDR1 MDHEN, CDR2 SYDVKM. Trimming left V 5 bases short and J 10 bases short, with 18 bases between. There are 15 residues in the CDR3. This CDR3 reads CASSPPSSRESPLHF. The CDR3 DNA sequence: TGTGCCAGCAGTCCACCCTCGTCTCGGGAATCACCCCTCCACTTT.

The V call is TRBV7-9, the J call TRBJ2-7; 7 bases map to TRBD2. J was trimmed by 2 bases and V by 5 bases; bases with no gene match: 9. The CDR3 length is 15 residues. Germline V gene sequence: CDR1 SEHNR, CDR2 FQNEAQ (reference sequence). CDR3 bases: TGTGCCAGCAGCGGAAAGGCGGGGGTTACCTACGAGCAGTACTTC. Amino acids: CASSGKAGVTYEQYF. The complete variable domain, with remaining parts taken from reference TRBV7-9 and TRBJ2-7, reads DTGVSQNPRHKITKRGQNVTFRCDPISEHNRLYWYRQTLGQGPEFLTYFQNEAQLEKSRLLSDRFSAERPKGSFSTLEIQRTEQGDSAMYLCASSGKAGVTYEQYFGPGTRLTVT.

For the CDR3, the DNA is TGTGCCAGCAGTGAAGACTATTTATTCACAGGGGCCCCCAATGAGCAGTTCTTC. Amino acid sequence: CASSEDYLFTGAPNEQFF. The V call is TRBV6-1, the J call TRBJ2-1, with 7 nucleotides matching TRBD1. Germline-derived CDR1 and CDR2 are MNHNS and SASEGT. The CDR3 covers 18 residues. After removal of 1 base from V and 6 bases from J, the junction contained 15 bases not matched to a gene.

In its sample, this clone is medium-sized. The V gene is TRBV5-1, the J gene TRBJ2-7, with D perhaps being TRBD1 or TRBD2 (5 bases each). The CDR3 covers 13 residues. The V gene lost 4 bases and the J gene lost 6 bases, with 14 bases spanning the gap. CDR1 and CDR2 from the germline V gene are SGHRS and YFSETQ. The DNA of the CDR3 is TGCGCCAGCAGCCAGGGACCCCTCGGCGAGCAGTACTTC. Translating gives CASSQGPLGEQYF.

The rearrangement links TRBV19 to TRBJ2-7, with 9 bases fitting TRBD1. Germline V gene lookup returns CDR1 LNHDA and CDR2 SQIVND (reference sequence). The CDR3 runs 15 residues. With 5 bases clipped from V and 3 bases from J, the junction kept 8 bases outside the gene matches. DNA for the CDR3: TGTGCCAGTAGTCAGGGGACAGGGAACAACTACGAGCAGTACTTC. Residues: CASSQGTGNNYEQYF.

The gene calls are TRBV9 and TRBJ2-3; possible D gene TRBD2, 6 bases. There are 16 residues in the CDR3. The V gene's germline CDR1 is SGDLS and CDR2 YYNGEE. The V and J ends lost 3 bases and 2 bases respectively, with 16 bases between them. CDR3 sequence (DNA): TGTGCCAGCAGCGCCGCGGGGCGGGCCTACACAGATACGCAGTATTTT. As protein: CASSAAGRAYTDTQYF. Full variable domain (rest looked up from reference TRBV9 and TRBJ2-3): DSGVTQTPKHLITATGQRVTLRCSPRSGDLSVYWYQQSLDQGLQFLIQYYNGEERAKGNILERFSAQQFPDLHSELNLSSLELGDSALYFCASSAAGRAYTDTQYFGPGTRLTVL.

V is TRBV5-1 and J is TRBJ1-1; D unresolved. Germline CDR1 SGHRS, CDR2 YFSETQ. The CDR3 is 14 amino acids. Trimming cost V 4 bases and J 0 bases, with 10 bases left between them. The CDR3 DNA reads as TGCGCCAGCAGCGGGTCCCTGATGAACACTGAAGCTTTCTTT. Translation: CASSGSLMNTEAFF.

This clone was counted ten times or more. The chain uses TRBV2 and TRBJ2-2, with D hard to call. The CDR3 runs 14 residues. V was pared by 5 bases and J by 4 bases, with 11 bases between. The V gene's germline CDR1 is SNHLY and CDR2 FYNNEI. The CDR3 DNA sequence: TGTGCCAGCAGTCTTCGGACGACCACCGGGGAGCTGTTTTTT. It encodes CASSLRTTTGELFF.

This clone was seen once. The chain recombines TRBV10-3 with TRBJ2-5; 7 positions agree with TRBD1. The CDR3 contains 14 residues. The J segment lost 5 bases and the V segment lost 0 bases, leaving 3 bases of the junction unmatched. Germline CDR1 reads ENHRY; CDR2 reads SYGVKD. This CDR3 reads CAISESGGAETQYF. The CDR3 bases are TGTGCCATCAGTGAGTCAGGGGGCGCGGAGACCCAGTACTTC.

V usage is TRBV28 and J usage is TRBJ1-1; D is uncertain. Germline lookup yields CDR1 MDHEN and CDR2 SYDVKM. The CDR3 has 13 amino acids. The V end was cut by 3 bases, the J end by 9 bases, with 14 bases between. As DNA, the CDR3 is TGTGCCAGCAGTTTCTACGATGGTAAGAAAGCTTTCTTT. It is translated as CASSFYDGKKAFF.

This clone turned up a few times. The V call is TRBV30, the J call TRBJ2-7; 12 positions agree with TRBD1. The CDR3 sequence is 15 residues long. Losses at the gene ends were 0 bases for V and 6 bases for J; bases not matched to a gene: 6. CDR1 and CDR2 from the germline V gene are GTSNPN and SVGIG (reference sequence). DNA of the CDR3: TGTGCCTGGAGTGTACATGGGACAGGGGGCGGCGAGCAGTACTTC. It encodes CAWSVHGTGGGEQYF. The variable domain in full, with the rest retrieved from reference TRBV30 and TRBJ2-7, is SQTIHQWPATLVQPVGSPLSLECTVEGTSNPNLYWYRQAAGRGLQLLFYSVGIGQISSEVPQNLSASRPQDRQFILSSKKLLLSDSGFYLCAWSVHGTGGGEQYFGPGTRLTVT.

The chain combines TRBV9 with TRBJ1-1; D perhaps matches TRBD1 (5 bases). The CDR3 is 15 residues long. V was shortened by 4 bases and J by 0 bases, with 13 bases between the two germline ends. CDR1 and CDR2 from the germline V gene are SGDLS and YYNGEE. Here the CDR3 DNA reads TGTGCCAGCAGCCCGACTGGGGCAGTGAACACTGAAGCTTTCTTT. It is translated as CASSPTGAVNTEAFF. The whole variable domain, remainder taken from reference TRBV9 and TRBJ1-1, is DSGVTQTPKHLITATGQRVTLRCSPRSGDLSVYWYQQSLDQGLQFLIQYYNGEERAKGNILERFSAQQFPDLHSELNLSSLELGDSALYFCASSPTGAVNTEAFFGQGTRLTVV.

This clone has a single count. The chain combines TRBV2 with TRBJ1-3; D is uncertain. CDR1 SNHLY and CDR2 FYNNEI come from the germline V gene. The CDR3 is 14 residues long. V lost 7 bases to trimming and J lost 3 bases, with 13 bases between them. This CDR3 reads CASKEREGGNTIYF. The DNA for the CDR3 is TGTGCCAGCAAAGAAAGGGAAGGTGGAAACACCATATATTTT.